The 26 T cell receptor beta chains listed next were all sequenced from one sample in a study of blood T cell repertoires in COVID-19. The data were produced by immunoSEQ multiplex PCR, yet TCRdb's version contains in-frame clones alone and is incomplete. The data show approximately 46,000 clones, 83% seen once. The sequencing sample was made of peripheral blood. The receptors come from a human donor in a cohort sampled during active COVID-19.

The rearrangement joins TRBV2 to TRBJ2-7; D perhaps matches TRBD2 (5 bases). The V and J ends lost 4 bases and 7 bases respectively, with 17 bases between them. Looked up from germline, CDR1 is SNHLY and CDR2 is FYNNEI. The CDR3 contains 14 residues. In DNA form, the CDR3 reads TGTGCCAGCAGTGGACTACAGCCCTACGAGGAGCAGTACTTC. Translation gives CASSGLQPYEEQYF.

The CDR3 loop reads CASSQGTGNQPQHF. The CDR3 nucleotides are TGTGCCAGCAGCCAAGGGACAGGGAATCAGCCCCAGCATTTT. The J gene is TRBJ1-5, the V gene TRBV3-1 (or the pseudogene TRBV3-2); 8 nucleotides agree with TRBD1. After removal of 1 base from V and 4 bases from J, the junction contained 0 bases not matched to a gene. CDR1 and CDR2 from the germline V gene are LGHDT and YNNKEL (reference sequence). The CDR3 totals 14 residues.

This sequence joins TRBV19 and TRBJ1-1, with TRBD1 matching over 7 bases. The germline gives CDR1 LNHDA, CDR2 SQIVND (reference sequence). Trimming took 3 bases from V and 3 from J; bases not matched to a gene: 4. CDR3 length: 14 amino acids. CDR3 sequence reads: CASSMGQGDTEAFF. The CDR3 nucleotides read TGTGCCAGTAGTATGGGGCAGGGGGACACTGAAGCTTTCTTT.

The CDR3 DNA sequence: TGTGCCAGCAGCTTAGACCACTTCGAGCAGTACTTC. Its translation: CASSLDHFEQYF. The chain combines TRBV7-2 with TRBJ2-7; unclear D gene. From germline, CDR1 is SGHTA and CDR2 FQGNSA. The V end was cut by 1 base, the J end by 6 bases, with 7 bases between. The CDR3 totals 12 residues. Full variable domain (remainder filled in from reference TRBV7-2 and TRBJ2-7): GAGVSQSPSNKVTEKGKDVELRCDPISGHTALYWYRQSLGQGLEFLIYFQGNSAPDKSGLPSDRFSAERTGGSVSTLTIQRTQQEDSAVYLCASSLDHFEQYFGPGTRLTVT.

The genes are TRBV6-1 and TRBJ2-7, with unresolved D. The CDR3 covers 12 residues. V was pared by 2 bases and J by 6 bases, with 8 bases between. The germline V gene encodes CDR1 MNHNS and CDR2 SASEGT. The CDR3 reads CASSERGFEQYF. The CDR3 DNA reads TGTGCCAGCAGTGAAAGAGGATTCGAGCAGTACTTC.

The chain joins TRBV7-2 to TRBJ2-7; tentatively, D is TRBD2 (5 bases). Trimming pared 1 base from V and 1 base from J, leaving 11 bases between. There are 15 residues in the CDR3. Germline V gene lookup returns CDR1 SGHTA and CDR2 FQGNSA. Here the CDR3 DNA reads TGTGCCAGCAGCTTAGATCGGGGAGAATCCTACGAGCAGTACTTC. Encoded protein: CASSLDRGESYEQYF.

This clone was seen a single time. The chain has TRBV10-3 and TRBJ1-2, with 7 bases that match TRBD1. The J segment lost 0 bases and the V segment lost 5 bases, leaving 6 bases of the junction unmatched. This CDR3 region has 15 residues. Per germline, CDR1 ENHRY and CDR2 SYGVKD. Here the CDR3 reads CAISPDRATNYGYTF. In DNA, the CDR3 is TGTGCCATCAGTCCTGACAGGGCCACTAACTATGGCTACACCTTC.

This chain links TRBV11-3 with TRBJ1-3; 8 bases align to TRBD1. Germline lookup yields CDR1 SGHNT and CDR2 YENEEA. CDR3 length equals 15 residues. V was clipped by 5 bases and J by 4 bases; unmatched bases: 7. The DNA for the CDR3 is TGTGCCAGCAGCCTACAGACAGGGGTAGGAAACACCATATATTTT. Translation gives CASSLQTGVGNTIYF.

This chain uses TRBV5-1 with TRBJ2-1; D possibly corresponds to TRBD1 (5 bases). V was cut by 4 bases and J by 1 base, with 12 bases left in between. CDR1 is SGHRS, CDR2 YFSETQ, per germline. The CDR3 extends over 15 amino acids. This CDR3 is CASSGSGFSYNEQFF. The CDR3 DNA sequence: TGCGCCAGCAGCGGATCAGGGTTTTCCTACAATGAGCAGTTCTTC.

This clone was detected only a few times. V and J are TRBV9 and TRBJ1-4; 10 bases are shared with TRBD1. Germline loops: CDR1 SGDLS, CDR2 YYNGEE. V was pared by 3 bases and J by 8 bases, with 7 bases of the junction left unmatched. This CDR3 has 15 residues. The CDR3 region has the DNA TGTGCCAGCAGCGGACAGGGGGCTTTTGGGGAAAAACTGTTTTTT. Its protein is CASSGQGAFGEKLFF.

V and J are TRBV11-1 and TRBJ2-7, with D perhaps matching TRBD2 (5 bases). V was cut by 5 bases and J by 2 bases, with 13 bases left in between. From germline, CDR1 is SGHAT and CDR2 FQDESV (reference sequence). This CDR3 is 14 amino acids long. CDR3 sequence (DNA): TGTGCCAGCAGCGACACGGTCGGGACCTACGAGCAGTACTTC. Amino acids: CASSDTVGTYEQYF.

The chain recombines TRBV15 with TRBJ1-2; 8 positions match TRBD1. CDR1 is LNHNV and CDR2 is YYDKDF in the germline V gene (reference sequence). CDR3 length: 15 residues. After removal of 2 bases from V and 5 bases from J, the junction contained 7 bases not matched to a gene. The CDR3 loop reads CATSRSPGTGYGYTF. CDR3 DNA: TGTGCCACCAGCAGATCTCCCGGGACAGGATATGGCTACACCTTC.

The DNA for the CDR3 is TGCGCCAGCAGTCAATCGATTATGGGACAGGGGGTCTGGGTCACTGAAGCTTTCTTT. Protein: CASSQSIMGQGVWVTEAFF. The chain joins TRBV23-1 to TRBJ1-1; the match to TRBD1 covers 11 bases. TRBV23-1 is marked as an open reading frame, function uncertain. V gave up 0 bases and J gave up 4 bases; unmatched junction bases: 13. The CDR3 is 19 amino acids.

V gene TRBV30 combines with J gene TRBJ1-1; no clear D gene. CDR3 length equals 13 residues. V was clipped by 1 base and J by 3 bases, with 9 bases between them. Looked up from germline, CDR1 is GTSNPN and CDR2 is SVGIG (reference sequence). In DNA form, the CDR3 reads TGTGCCTGGAGTGGCAGGTGGGACACTGAAGCTTTCTTT. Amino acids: CAWSGRWDTEAFF. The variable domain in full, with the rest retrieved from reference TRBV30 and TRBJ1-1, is SQTIHQWPATLVQPVGSPLSLECTVEGTSNPNLYWYRQAAGRGLQLLFYSVGIGQISSEVPQNLSASRPQDRQFILSSKKLLLSDSGFYLCAWSGRWDTEAFFGQGTRLTVV.

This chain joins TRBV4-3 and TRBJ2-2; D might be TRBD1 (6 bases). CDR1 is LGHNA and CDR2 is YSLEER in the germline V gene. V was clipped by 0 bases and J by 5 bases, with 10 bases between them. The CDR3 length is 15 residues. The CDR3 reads CASSQEGARTGELFF. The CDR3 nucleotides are TGCGCCAGCAGCCAAGAGGGGGCGCGAACCGGGGAGCTGTTTTTT.

The CDR3 sequence: CASSWTGVGQPQHF. For the CDR3, the DNA is TGTGCCAGTAGCTGGACAGGGGTCGGGCAGCCCCAGCATTTT. V gene TRBV19 combines with J gene TRBJ1-5, with TRBD1 identical over 9 bases. From germline, CDR1 is LNHDA and CDR2 SQIVND (reference sequence). Unmatched junction bases numbered 7, after V lost 6 bases and J lost 7 bases. CDR3 length: 14 residues.

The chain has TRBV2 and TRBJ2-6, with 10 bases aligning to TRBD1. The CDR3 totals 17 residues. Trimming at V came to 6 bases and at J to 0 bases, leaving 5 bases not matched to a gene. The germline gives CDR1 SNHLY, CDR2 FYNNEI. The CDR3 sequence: CASRDRGLTSGANVLTF. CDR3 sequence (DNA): TGTGCCAGCAGGGACAGGGGGTTGACCTCTGGGGCCAACGTCCTGACTTTC.

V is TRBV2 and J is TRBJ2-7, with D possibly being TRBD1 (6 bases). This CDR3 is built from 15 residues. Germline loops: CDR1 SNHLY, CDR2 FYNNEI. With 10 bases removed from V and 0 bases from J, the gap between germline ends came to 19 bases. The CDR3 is CAILAGTPGSYEQYF. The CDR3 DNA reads TGTGCCATCCTAGCAGGGACACCCGGCTCCTACGAGCAGTACTTC.

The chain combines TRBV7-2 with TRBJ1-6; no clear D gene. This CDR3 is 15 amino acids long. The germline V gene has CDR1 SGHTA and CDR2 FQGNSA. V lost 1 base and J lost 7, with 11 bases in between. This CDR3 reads CASSLVFGENSPLHF. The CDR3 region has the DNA TGTGCCAGCAGCTTAGTTTTCGGGGAAAATTCACCCCTCCACTTT. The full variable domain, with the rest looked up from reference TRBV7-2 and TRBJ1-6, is GAGVSQSPSNKVTEKGKDVELRCDPISGHTALYWYRQSLGQGLEFLIYFQGNSAPDKSGLPSDRFSAERTGGSVSTLTIQRTQQEDSAVYLCASSLVFGENSPLHFGNGTRLTVT.

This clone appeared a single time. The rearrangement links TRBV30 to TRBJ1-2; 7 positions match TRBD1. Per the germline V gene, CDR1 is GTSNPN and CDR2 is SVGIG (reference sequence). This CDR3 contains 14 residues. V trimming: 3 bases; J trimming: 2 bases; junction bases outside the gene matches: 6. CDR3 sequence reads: CAWRTPGQNYGYTF. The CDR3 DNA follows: TGTGCCTGGAGGACTCCGGGACAGAACTATGGCTACACCTTC.

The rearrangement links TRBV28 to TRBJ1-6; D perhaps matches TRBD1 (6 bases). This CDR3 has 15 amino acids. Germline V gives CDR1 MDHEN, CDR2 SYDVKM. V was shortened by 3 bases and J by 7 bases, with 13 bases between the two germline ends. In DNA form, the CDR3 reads TGTGCCAGCAGTTTCGTACAGGGCGGGAATTCACCCCTCCACTTT. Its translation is CASSFVQGGNSPLHF.

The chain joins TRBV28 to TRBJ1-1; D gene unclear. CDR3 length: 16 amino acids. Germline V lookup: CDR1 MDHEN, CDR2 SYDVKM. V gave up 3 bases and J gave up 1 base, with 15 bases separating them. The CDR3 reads CASSFMGGAGNTEAFF. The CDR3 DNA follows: TGTGCCAGCAGTTTTATGGGTGGCGCGGGGAACACTGAAGCTTTCTTT.

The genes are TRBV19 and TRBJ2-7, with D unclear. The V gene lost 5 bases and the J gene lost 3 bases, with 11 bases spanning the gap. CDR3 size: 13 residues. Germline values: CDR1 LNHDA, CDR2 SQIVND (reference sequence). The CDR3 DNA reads TGTGCCAGTAGTCAGCAGGTCGTCTACGAGCAGTACTTC. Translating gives CASSQQVVYEQYF.

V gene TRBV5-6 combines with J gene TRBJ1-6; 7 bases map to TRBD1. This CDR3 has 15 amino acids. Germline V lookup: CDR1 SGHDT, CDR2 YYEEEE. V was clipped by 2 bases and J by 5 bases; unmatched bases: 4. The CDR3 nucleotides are TGTGCCAGCAGCTTCGGGACAGCGGATAATTCACCCCTCCACTTT. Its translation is CASSFGTADNSPLHF.

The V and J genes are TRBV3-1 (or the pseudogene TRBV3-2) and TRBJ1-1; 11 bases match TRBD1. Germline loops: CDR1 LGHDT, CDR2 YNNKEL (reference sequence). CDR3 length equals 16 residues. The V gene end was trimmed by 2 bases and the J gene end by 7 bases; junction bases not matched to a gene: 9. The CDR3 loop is CASSQNPGQGGLEAFF. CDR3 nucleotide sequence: TGTGCCAGCAGCCAAAACCCGGGACAGGGGGGCCTTGAAGCTTTCTTT.

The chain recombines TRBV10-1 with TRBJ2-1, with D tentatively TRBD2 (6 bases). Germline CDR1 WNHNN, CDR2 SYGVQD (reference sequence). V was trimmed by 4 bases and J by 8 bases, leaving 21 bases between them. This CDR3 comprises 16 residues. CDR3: CASSVGGSSGSDEQFF. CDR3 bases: TGCGCCAGCAGTGTCGGGGGAAGTTCGGGTAGCGATGAGCAGTTCTTC.